Listed here are 14 T cell receptor beta chains from one sample, sequenced in a study of cytomegalovirus exposure and HLA in healthy donors (dated by TCRdb to the late 2010s). Libraries were prepared through the immunoSEQ multiplex PCR assay. For the multiplex PCR, a mixture combining 60 forward primers for TCR Vbeta segments and 13 reverse primers for TCR Jbeta segments was used. Here the immuneACCESS table is served through TCRdb, limited to in-frame sequences with V and J called. Missing clones are a known gap in these copies; in checked studies unresolved V genes cover under half, and the rest lacks a known reason. The sample records over 85,000 clones, roughly four fifths of which are singletons. The ten largest clonotypes hold roughly 8% of the sample. The material sequenced was PBMCs. All receptors derive from a female donor in good health and CMV-seronegative.

The chain joins TRBV18 to TRBJ2-7; 7 nucleotides line up with TRBD2. The CDR3 contains 16 residues. V dropped 5 bases and J dropped 9; count of bases not matched to a gene: 19. The V gene's germline CDR1 is KGHSH and CDR2 LQKENI. The CDR3 sequence: CASSSLPSGQGNGQYF. The CDR3 DNA sequence: TGTGCCAGCTCATCACTGCCTAGCGGCCAAGGGAATGGGCAGTACTTC.

The chain carries TRBV5-1 and TRBJ1-5; D is unclear. The CDR3 loop spans 14 amino acids. Deletions cut 0 bases from V and 9 bases from J, with 13 bases between. CDR1 and CDR2 (germline): SGHRS, YFSETQ. The DNA of the CDR3 is TGCGCCAGCAGCTTGGATTCCGGCGCAGGGCCCCAGCATTTT. Translation gives CASSLDSGAGPQHF.

The J gene is TRBJ2-2, the V gene TRBV19, with D uncertain. Germline CDR1 is LNHDA and CDR2 is SQIVND (reference sequence). This CDR3 contains 13 residues. V was trimmed by 2 bases and J by 7 bases, leaving 8 bases between them. The CDR3 DNA is TGTGCCAGTAGTATATCGTCGGGCGGGGAGCTGTTTTTT. Translating gives CASSISSGGELFF.

This clone occurred once. V usage is TRBV18 and J usage is TRBJ2-2; D remains ambiguous. CDR3 length equals 15 residues. V shed 2 bases and J shed 2 bases, with 9 bases lying between them. CDR1 and CDR2 from the germline V gene are KGHSH and LQKENI. The CDR3 nucleotides are TGTGCCAGCTCACCATTTGGTAGAAACACCGGGGAGCTGTTTTTT. Its translation: CASSPFGRNTGELFF.

This clone was found once. The chain has TRBV10-3 and TRBJ1-2; 7 bases match TRBD1. CDR1 is ENHRY and CDR2 is SYGVKD in the germline V gene. The CDR3 consists of 15 residues. J was trimmed by 2 bases and V by 4 bases; bases with no gene match: 7. CDR3 region: CAISGAGGTNYGYTF. In DNA form, the CDR3 reads TGTGCCATCAGTGGAGCAGGGGGTACCAACTATGGCTACACCTTC.

CDR3 amino acids: CASSVGTAQQGNSPLHF. In nucleotides, the CDR3 is TGTGCCAGCAGCGTAGGGACAGCCCAGCAGGGTAATTCACCCCTCCACTTT. The rearrangement uses TRBV9 and TRBJ1-6; possible D gene TRBD1, 6 bases. Germline CDR1 SGDLS, CDR2 YYNGEE. Deletions cut 0 bases from V and 6 bases from J, with 16 bases between. The CDR3 covers 17 residues.

This clone is a singleton in its sample. The rearrangement uses TRBV7-8 and TRBJ1-4; D gene unclear. The V and J ends lost 2 bases and 3 bases respectively, with 7 bases between them. The CDR3 is 14 amino acids. Germline V gene data show CDR1 as SGHVS and CDR2 as FQNEAQ. Written as DNA, the CDR3 is TGTGCCAGCAGCTTACTAGTGGCTAATGAAAAACTGTTTTTT. Protein: CASSLLVANEKLFF.

The gene calls are TRBV19 and TRBJ1-5; D ambiguous. CDR3 length: 17 amino acids. Trimming removed 3 bases from V and 4 bases from J, with 19 bases in between. Germline CDR1 reads LNHDA; CDR2 reads SQIVND (reference sequence). As DNA, the CDR3 is TGTGCCAGTAGTATTTTAACAGAACCAAGACTAAATCAGCCCCAGCATTTT. Translation gives CASSILTEPRLNQPQHF.

The V call is TRBV27, the J call TRBJ1-2, with 7 nucleotides matching TRBD1. Germline V lookup: CDR1 MNHEY, CDR2 SMNVEV (reference sequence). This CDR3 has 17 amino acids. J lost 1 base, V lost 7 bases, and 15 bases had no gene match. The CDR3 here is CASTARGQLLLNYGYTF. CDR3 sequence (DNA): TGTGCCAGCACCGCACGGGGACAGCTGCTACTTAACTATGGCTACACCTTC.

This clone occurred a few times. This chain links TRBV6-1 with TRBJ1-2; 7 bases fit TRBD1. CDR1 and CDR2 from the germline V gene are MNHNS and SASEGT. The CDR3 totals 15 residues. Trimming removed 5 bases from V and 7 bases from J; junction bases left unmatched: 13. This CDR3 is CASSRQGQRLGGYTF. CDR3 DNA sequence: TGTGCCAGCAGTCGACAGGGACAACGACTGGGTGGCTACACCTTC.

This clone was recorded a few times. The DNA of the CDR3 is TGTGCCTGGGGACAGTCTAATGAAAAACTGTTTTTT. Protein: CAWGQSNEKLFF. V usage is TRBV30 and J usage is TRBJ1-4, with TRBD1 as a possible D gene (6 bases). V was pared by 5 bases and J by 3 bases, with 7 bases between. The V gene's germline CDR1 is GTSNPN and CDR2 SVGIG (reference sequence). This CDR3 comprises 12 residues.

The chain links TRBV27 to TRBJ2-3; D not resolved. Germline V gene lookup returns CDR1 MNHEY and CDR2 SMNVEV (reference sequence). Trimming shortened V by 6 bases and J by 3 bases, and 4 bases separated the two germline ends. This CDR3 is 11 amino acids long. In DNA form, the CDR3 reads TGTGCCAGCAGCCAAACAGATACGCAGTATTTT. Translation: CASSQTDTQYF.

The gene calls are TRBV7-3 and TRBJ2-3, with 10 bases identical to TRBD2. The germline V gene encodes CDR1 SGHTA and CDR2 FQGTGA. Unmatched junction bases numbered 4, after V lost 1 base and J lost 3 bases. The length of the CDR3 is 16 residues. The CDR3 coding sequence is TGTGCCAGCAGCTTAAGTCTAGCGGGAGTAACAGATACGCAGTATTTT. As protein: CASSLSLAGVTDTQYF.

The J gene is TRBJ2-1, the V gene TRBV29-1; D remains ambiguous. V lost 0 bases to trimming and J lost 0 bases, with 12 bases between them. The CDR3 has 16 residues. Germline loops: CDR1 SQVTM, CDR2 ANQGSEA. This CDR3 is CSVEDPAASSYNEQFF. The CDR3 DNA reads as TGCAGCGTTGAAGATCCCGCGGCAAGCTCCTACAATGAGCAGTTCTTC.